This TCR beta chain emerged from a study of T-cell memory formation after mild COVID-19. Study-wide context: TCR clustering was largely donor specific.

TCRdb fed the 5' RACE reads into MiXCR, producing one record per CDR3 protein. The top ten clones hold around 12% of a sample with roughly 600,000 distinct CDR3 sequences, about 20% of them seen once. J gave up 0 bases and V 5 bases, and 4 bases lay outside the gene matches. This CDR3 is built from 15 residues. This clonotype was detected ten times or more. The V call is TRBV12-3 or TRBV12-4, the J call TRBJ2-3; TRBD2 agrees at 8 bases. This receptor was obtained from an adult woman who had mild COVID-19 (a few samples of this study predate the infection). Cell type and time point are not known. The sample taken for sequencing was PBMCs or a T cell subset sorted from them (not recorded which). The CDR3 sequence is CASSPLAGSTDTQYF. CDR3 coding DNA: TGTGCCAGCAGTCCATTAGCGGGGAGCACAGATACGCAGTATTTT.